Listed here are 3 T cell receptor beta chains from one sample, sequenced in a study of CD8+CD57+ T cells in acquired aplastic anemia (dated by TCRdb to between 2017 and 2018). Patients chosen for sequencing had shown expansion of CD8+CD57+ cells by flow cytometry. TCRdb records Illumina HiSeq 2000 as the sequencer. Profiling of TCR beta VDJ combinations and CDR3 sequences used genomic DNA as the template. TCRdb handled the public reads itself, with Q25 trimming in fastp and clone calling in MiXCR, and kept productive beta chains. Rows with a matching CDR3 protein are joined into one entry that keeps the most common DNA and genes. The sample records 150,000 to 200,000 distinct CDR3 sequences, around 47% of which are singletons. The ten largest clonotypes hold 3% to 4% of the sample. Input material: sorted CD4+, CD8+, or CD8+CD57+ T cells (not recorded which) from PBMCs. These receptors were taken from a human donor with aplastic anemia.

This clonotype was seen only a few times. This rearrangement joins TRBV20-1 to TRBJ1-2, with no clear D. Germline values: CDR1 DFQATT, CDR2 SNEGSKA (reference sequence). The CDR3 is 12 residues long. V was cut by 4 bases and J by 5 bases, with 11 bases left in between. The CDR3 here is CSANGRVYGYTF. CDR3 bases: TGCAGTGCTAACGGCAGAGTGTATGGCTACACCTTC.

Remarks on this clonotype: This could be a read error, since a much larger clone is one nucleotide away. The chain recombines TRBV11-2 with TRBJ2-1, with a tentative D call TRBD2 (5 bases). Trimming took 5 bases from V and 4 from J, leaving 15 bases between them. Germline V gene sequence: CDR1 SGHAT, CDR2 FQNNGV. The CDR3 loop spans 15 amino acids. CDR3 DNA sequence: TGTGCCAGCAGCCTACAAGCGGATTTTTACAATGAGCAGTTCTTC. Its protein product is CASSLQADFYNEQFF.

This clonotype was counted between two and nine times. The chain joins TRBV18 to TRBJ2-5; unclear D gene. The CDR3 loop spans 14 amino acids. The V end was cut by 3 bases, the J end by 1 base, with 9 bases between. From germline, CDR1 is KGHSH and CDR2 LQKENI. The CDR3 nucleotides read TGTGCCAGCTCACCGATAGGCAGCCAAGAGACCCAGTACTTC. Residues: CASSPIGSQETQYF.